The 15 T cell receptor beta chains below come from one sample, sequenced in a study of long-term antiretroviral therapy in people with HIV. At the survey level, the v3.0 immunoSEQ assay was run. The protocol was immunoSEQ multiplex PCR, while the TCRdb copy is restricted to in-frame clones and leaves out a portion. The sample consists of 15,000 to 20,000 clones, roughly 86% of them appearing once. This sample comprised unsorted PBMCs, obtained 2.1 years after starting antiretroviral therapy. These receptors all stem from a man in his late teens or twenties with HIV.

The J gene is TRBJ1-3, the V gene TRBV2; maybe TRBD1 (5 bases). CDR1 and CDR2 (germline): SNHLY, FYNNEI. The CDR3 spans 15 residues. The ends were cut back, 5 bases at V and 7 bases at J, with 18 bases in the middle. The CDR3 protein is CASSKGTPGRNTIYF. CDR3 bases: TGTGCCAGCAGTAAAGGGACCCCGGGCCGGAACACCATATATTTT.

The chain couples TRBV6-1 to TRBJ2-7, with D tentatively TRBD2 (5 bases). The CDR3 totals 11 residues. The V gene's germline CDR1 is MNHNS and CDR2 SASEGT. V dropped 6 bases and J dropped 7 bases, with 10 bases sitting between them. The CDR3 DNA is TGTGCCAGCAGGACGGGGTTTGAGCAGTACTTC. Translating it yields CASRTGFEQYF.

The chain links TRBV7-9 to TRBJ2-7; 8 bases line up with TRBD1. The CDR3 has 18 residues. V shed 5 bases and J 7 bases; nucleotides not matched to a gene: 22. In germline, CDR1 is SEHNR, CDR2 FQNEAQ (reference sequence). The CDR3: CASSRHTGTGNPREEQYF. The CDR3 DNA sequence: TGTGCCAGCAGCCGACACACCGGGACAGGAAACCCCCGGGAGGAGCAGTACTTC.

The sample holds one count of this clone. This chain links TRBV2 with TRBJ1-2, with 8 bases lining up with TRBD1. The CDR3 spans 15 residues. V lost 5 bases and J lost 0; bases outside the gene matches: 5. Germline CDR1 is SNHLY and CDR2 is FYNNEI. This CDR3 reads CASSSTGAANYGYTF. The DNA of the CDR3 is TGTGCCAGCAGTTCGACAGGGGCGGCTAACTATGGCTACACCTTC.

The genes are TRBV15 and TRBJ1-3, with a tentative D call TRBD1 (5 bases). The V gene's germline CDR1 is LNHNV and CDR2 YYDKDF (reference sequence). V lost 5 bases and J lost 4, with 18 bases in between. CDR3 length: 16 amino acids. For the CDR3, the DNA is TGTGCCACCAGCTCCCCCGGGGCAGCGCTAGGAAACACCATATATTTT. This sequence encodes CATSSPGAALGNTIYF.

The sample holds one count of this clone. J is TRBJ1-2 and V is TRBV28; D remains ambiguous. This CDR3 region has 14 residues. CDR1 MDHEN and CDR2 SYDVKM come from the germline V gene. Deletions cut 4 bases from V and 4 bases from J, with 13 bases between. The CDR3 region is CASSYGRASYGYTF. Written as DNA, the CDR3 is TGTGCCAGCAGTTACGGACGGGCTTCCTATGGCTACACCTTC.

In this sample, this clone turned up a few times. The CDR3 DNA sequence: TGTGCCAGCAGCGAAGGGTCTTACGAGCAGTACTTC. This translates into CASSEGSYEQYF. The chain couples TRBV7-9 to TRBJ2-7; the D is unclear. This CDR3 region has 12 residues. The V gene's germline CDR1 is SEHNR and CDR2 FQNEAQ (reference sequence). Trimming removed 5 bases at V and 4 bases at J, with 9 bases between.

The chain has TRBV30 and TRBJ1-5, with D unclear. With 0 bases removed from V and 0 bases from J, the gap between germline ends came to 6 bases. The CDR3 covers 14 residues. The germline V gene has CDR1 GTSNPN and CDR2 SVGIG (reference sequence). CDR3: CAWSVPLSNQPQHF. In nucleotides, the CDR3 is TGTGCCTGGAGTGTACCACTTAGCAATCAGCCCCAGCATTTT.

This rearrangement joins TRBV7-9 to TRBJ2-1; TRBD2 is a possible D gene (5 bases). The germline V gene encodes CDR1 SEHNR and CDR2 FQNEAQ (reference sequence). The length of the CDR3 is 12 residues. Trimming stripped 5 bases from V and 6 bases from J, with 8 bases between. Written as DNA, the CDR3 is TGTGCCAGCAGCCCCGGAGGCAATGAGCAGTTCTTC. Amino acid sequence: CASSPGGNEQFF.

The chain employs TRBV10-2 and TRBJ1-1; D remains ambiguous. V was pared by 5 bases and J by 4 bases, with 14 bases between. The CDR3 extends over 14 amino acids. Germline V lookup: CDR1 WSHSY, CDR2 SAAADI. In DNA form, the CDR3 reads TGCGCCAGCAGTAGTAAGTGGGGTGGCACTGAAGCTTTCTTT. Its translation is CASSSKWGGTEAFF.

The chain carries TRBV7-9 and TRBJ1-2; no clear D. This CDR3 region has 13 residues. V was shortened by 0 bases and J by 6 bases, with 8 bases between the two germline ends. The germline gives CDR1 SEHNR, CDR2 FQNEAQ (reference sequence). The CDR3, as DNA: TGTGCCAGCAGCTTAGCAGGAAGGGATGGCTACACCTTC. Protein product: CASSLAGRDGYTF.

The rearrangement uses TRBV7-2 and TRBJ1-3, with unresolved D. The CDR3 sequence is 19 residues long. Germline V CDR1 and CDR2: SGHTA, FQGNSA. Trimming left V 0 bases short and J 0 bases short, with 18 bases between. As DNA, the CDR3 is TGTGCCAGCAGCTTAGCCACCATCGGGAACAGAGCCTCTGGAAACACCATATATTTT. This translates into CASSLATIGNRASGNTIYF.

This chain joins TRBV19 and TRBJ1-1; D is unclear. Looked up from germline, CDR1 is LNHDA and CDR2 is SQIVND (reference sequence). Trimming took 3 bases from V and 4 from J, leaving 15 bases between them. This CDR3 is 15 amino acids long. This CDR3 is CASSIRHGLITEAFF. The DNA of the CDR3 is TGTGCCAGTAGTATCCGTCACGGTCTGATCACTGAAGCTTTCTTT. Full variable domain (remainder filled in from reference TRBV19 and TRBJ1-1): DGGITQSPKYLFRKEGQNVTLSCEQNLNHDAMYWYRQDPGQGLRLIYYSQIVNDFQKGDIAEGYSVSREKKESFPLTVTSAQKNPTAFYLCASSIRHGLITEAFFGQGTRLTVV.

This clone was recorded once. This sequence joins TRBV6-1 and TRBJ2-7; no firm D call. The V and J ends lost 6 bases and 0 bases respectively, with 12 bases between them. CDR3 length equals 14 residues. The germline CDR1 and CDR2 sequences are MNHNS and SASEGT. CDR3 sequence (DNA): TGTGCCAGCAGCGTCGGCAGGAGCTCCTACGAGCAGTACTTC. Translating gives CASSVGRSSYEQYF.

The J gene is TRBJ2-5, the V gene TRBV9; D is perhaps TRBD1 or TRBD2 (6 bases each). The V end was cut by 3 bases, the J end by 7 bases, with 16 bases between. The CDR3 is 14 amino acids. In germline, CDR1 is SGDLS, CDR2 YYNGEE. The CDR3 here is CASSGGQAEGTQYF. DNA for the CDR3: TGTGCCAGCAGCGGGGGACAAGCGGAGGGGACCCAGTACTTC.